A single T cell receptor beta chain is shown here with its context. Its antigen is not known. The data originate from a study of shared clonotypes between healthy human individuals. Overall study findings and caveats: Rarefaction showed that sequencing of sorted subsets was incomplete (despite large depth).

In the study's own analysis: Filtering was not the same, since immunoSEQ gave junction-only sequences without quality scores. Profiling relied on immunoSEQ multiplex PCR, and the TCRdb table lists in-frame clones only, not all of them. The D gene and trimming were derived from the DNA, and the V and J assignments and clone size from that table. The sample lists about 1 million clones; roughly 80% were seen once. The germline V and J ends were trimmed by 7 bases and 3 bases, with 7 bases remaining between them. This CDR3 is 11 amino acids long. Germline values: CDR1 SNHLY, CDR2 FYNNEI. Sequenced: memory CD4+ T cells sorted from blood. Subset noted: CD45RA-negative fraction. The V and J genes are TRBV2 and TRBJ2-7; D ambiguous. The receptor was isolated from a man between 18 and 35 years old in good health. The CDR3 sequence: CASTPFYEQYF. CDR3 DNA: TGTGCCAGCACTCCCTTCTACGAGCAGTACTTC.